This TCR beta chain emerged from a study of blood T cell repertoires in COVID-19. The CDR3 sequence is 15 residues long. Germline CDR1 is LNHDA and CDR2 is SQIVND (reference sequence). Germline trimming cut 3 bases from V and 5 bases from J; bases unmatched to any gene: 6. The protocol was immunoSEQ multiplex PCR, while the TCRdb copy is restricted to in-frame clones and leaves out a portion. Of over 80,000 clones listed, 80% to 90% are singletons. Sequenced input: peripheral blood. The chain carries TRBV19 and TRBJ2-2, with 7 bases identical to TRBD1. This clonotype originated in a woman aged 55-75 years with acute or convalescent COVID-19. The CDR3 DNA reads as TGTGCCAGTAGTATTCAGACAGGGCGAACCGGGGAGCTGTTTTTT. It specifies CASSIQTGRTGELFF.